This passage covers 11 T cell receptor beta chains from one sample sequenced in a study of cytotoxic CD8 clonotypes in ibrutinib-treated CLL. Assay: immunoSEQ multiplex PCR; the TCRdb copy retains only in-frame clones and omits some. The top ten clones hold approximately 30% of a sample with tens of thousands of clones, 65% to 75% of them seen once. Source: PBMCs, taken after 24 months of ibrutinib treatment. The receptors shown here come from a human donor with chronic lymphocytic leukemia.

V usage is TRBV11-2 and J usage is TRBJ2-1; 9 bases are shared with TRBD2. The CDR3 consists of 15 residues. The germline V gene encodes CDR1 SGHAT and CDR2 FQNNGV. V trimming: 4 bases; J trimming: 4 bases; junction bases outside the gene matches: 5. CDR3 in amino acids: CASSSAGGRYNEQFF. The CDR3 DNA is TGTGCCAGCAGCTCAGCGGGGGGCCGGTACAATGAGCAGTTCTTC.

The V and J genes are TRBV2 and TRBJ1-2, with 7 positions matching TRBD1. Trimming at V came to 10 bases and at J to 5 bases, leaving 13 bases not matched to a gene. The CDR3 has 14 residues. Germline loops: CDR1 SNHLY, CDR2 FYNNEI. The CDR3 nucleotides are TGTGCCACAAACCTGCCGGGACAGACTTATGGCTACACCTTC. This encodes CATNLPGQTYGYTF.

The chain employs TRBV5-1 and TRBJ1-2; possibly TRBD1 for D (5 bases). The ends were cut back, 4 bases at V and 4 bases at J, with 11 bases in the middle. This CDR3 spans 13 amino acids. Germline V gene lookup returns CDR1 SGHRS and CDR2 YFSETQ. The CDR3 DNA reads as TGCGCCAGCAGCGGTGGACAAGTCTATGGCTACACCTTC. Residues: CASSGGQVYGYTF.

The chain carries TRBV5-6 and TRBJ1-1, with TRBD1 matching over 11 bases. Germline V gene lookup returns CDR1 SGHDT and CDR2 YYEEEE. There are 15 residues in the CDR3. Germline trimming cut 4 bases from V and 6 bases from J; bases unmatched to any gene: 8. The CDR3 DNA is TGTGCCAGCAGCCTCCTGGACAGGGGGCGGGCTGAAGCTTTCTTT. This encodes CASSLLDRGRAEAFF.

This clone occurred once. One end of the junction varies from germline; a read error may be responsible. The CDR3 nucleotides read TGTGCCAACAGCTTACCCCGGCCCTGGGACAGGGTTTACGAGCAGTACTTC. Translation: CANSLPRPWDRVYEQYF. V and J are TRBV5-6 and TRBJ2-7, with 9 bases aligning to TRBD1. The CDR3 totals 17 residues. Germline V gene lookup returns CDR1 SGHDT and CDR2 YYEEEE.

This clone has more than one count but fewer than ten. The chain combines TRBV5-6 with TRBJ1-5; 8 nucleotides agree with TRBD1. This CDR3 region has 14 residues. V shed 4 bases and J 2 bases; nucleotides not matched to a gene: 2. Per germline, CDR1 SGHDT and CDR2 YYEEEE. Here the CDR3 DNA reads TGTGCCAGCAGCCAGGGGGCCGGCAATCAGCCCCAGCATTTT. It yields the protein CASSQGAGNQPQHF.

This clone occurred a few times. For the CDR3, the DNA is TGTGCCAGCAGCGTGAGTGCACAGGGGTTCTACAATGAGCAGTTCTTC. Amino acids: CASSVSAQGFYNEQFF. The chain employs TRBV2 and TRBJ2-1, with TRBD1 identical over 7 bases. CDR3 length: 16 residues. Germline loops: CDR1 SNHLY, CDR2 FYNNEI. Trimming took 6 bases from V and 3 from J; bases not matched to a gene: 11.

This clone was observed once. The chain has TRBV10-3 and TRBJ2-2; TRBD1 is a possible D gene (6 bases). Germline CDR1 reads ENHRY; CDR2 reads SYGVKD. Trimming cost V 3 bases and J 0 bases, with 11 bases left between them. The CDR3 extends over 16 amino acids. Written as DNA, the CDR3 is TGTGCCATCAGTGACGGACAGAGACCGAACACCGGGGAGCTGTTTTTT. Residues: CAISDGQRPNTGELFF.

V and J are TRBV19 and TRBJ1-2, with a weak D call TRBD1 (5 bases). The CDR3 loop spans 16 amino acids. V lost 11 bases and J 1 base, leaving 23 bases between the germline ends. The germline V gene encodes CDR1 LNHDA and CDR2 SQIVND (reference sequence). This CDR3 reads CASGANGVQVNYGYTF. The CDR3 nucleotides read TGTGCCTCAGGAGCCAACGGGGTACAGGTTAACTATGGCTACACCTTC.

This chain connects TRBV27 to TRBJ1-1; no clear D. V was trimmed by 3 bases and J by 5 bases, leaving 13 bases between them. The germline gives CDR1 MNHEY, CDR2 SMNVEV (reference sequence). The CDR3 extends over 14 amino acids. The CDR3 is CASSFLGRGTEAFF. CDR3 nucleotide sequence: TGTGCCAGCAGTTTCTTGGGGAGAGGGACTGAAGCTTTCTTT.

This sequence joins TRBV19 and TRBJ1-4; 8 bases line up with TRBD1. Germline V gives CDR1 LNHDA, CDR2 SQIVND (reference sequence). The V and J ends lost 4 bases and 9 bases, in that order; junction bases with no gene match: 16. The CDR3 is 17 amino acids. CDR3 in amino acids: CASSKYVGGTGHQKLFF. CDR3 bases: TGTGCCAGTAGTAAATATGTCGGCGGGACAGGACACCAAAAACTGTTTTTT.